This passage covers 17 T cell receptor beta chains from one sample sequenced in a study of memory CD4+ T cells and cytomegalovirus serostatus. Single viable CD3+CD4+CD8-CD45RO+ cells were sorted as the memory CD4+ T cells. Clones were read by immunoSEQ multiplex PCR, and TCRdb kept only the in-frame ones, dropping some. The top ten hold approximately 1.5% of the sample, which has some 54,000 clones, around 83% seen once. Material: memory CD4+ T cells from blood. The receptor source for this set is an adult in good health and CMV-seropositive.

This clone appeared a few times. This chain uses TRBV5-4 with TRBJ2-3; 8 bases map to TRBD2. The CDR3 length is 15 residues. V shed 4 bases and J 1 base; nucleotides not matched to a gene: 5. Germline V gives CDR1 SGHNT, CDR2 YYREEE (reference sequence). Here the CDR3 DNA reads TGTGCCAGCAGCACCGGACTAGCTCGCACAGATACGCAGTATTTT. This sequence encodes CASSTGLARTDTQYF.

The CDR3 loop is CASSPYSGSPPGELFF. The CDR3 bases are TGTGCCAGCAGCCCTTACAGCGGGAGCCCTCCCGGGGAGCTGTTTTTT. V and J are TRBV5-5 and TRBJ2-2; 8 nucleotides line up with TRBD2. CDR1 and CDR2 from the germline V gene are SGHKS and YYEKEE (reference sequence). This CDR3 spans 16 amino acids. The trim removed 4 bases at V and 6 bases at J, leaving 11 bases unmatched.

The chain couples TRBV7-2 to TRBJ2-7; tentatively, D is TRBD2 (6 bases). There are 13 residues in the CDR3. The germline CDR1 and CDR2 sequences are SGHTA and FQGNSA. The V and J ends lost 2 bases and 3 bases respectively, with 8 bases between them. CDR3 sequence (DNA): TGTGCCAGCAGCTTAACGGGAGACTACGAGCAGTACTTC. Residues: CASSLTGDYEQYF.

The gene calls are TRBV7-8 and TRBJ2-7; D is unresolved. Trimming removed 2 bases from V and 3 bases from J, with 14 bases in between. Per the germline V gene, CDR1 is SGHVS and CDR2 is FQNEAQ. The CDR3 totals 15 residues. In DNA form, the CDR3 reads TGTGCCAGCAGCTTAAGAGGTGGGCCCGGCTACGAGCAGTACTTC. It yields the protein CASSLRGGPGYEQYF.

This chain uses TRBV27 with TRBJ2-1; D may be TRBD2 (5 bases). This CDR3 comprises 17 residues. The V end was cut by 4 bases, the J end by 5 bases, with 21 bases between. In germline, CDR1 is MNHEY, CDR2 SMNVEV (reference sequence). This chain's CDR3 is CASSSSQLTERHNEQFF. For the CDR3, the DNA is TGTGCCAGCAGTTCCTCCCAGCTAACAGAGCGGCACAATGAGCAGTTCTTC.

This clone came up once. The V and J genes are TRBV9 and TRBJ2-1; possibly TRBD2 for D (6 bases). V dropped 1 base and J dropped 5 bases, with 13 bases sitting between them. Germline-derived CDR1 and CDR2 are SGDLS and YYNGEE. This CDR3 spans 15 amino acids. CDR3 region: CASSVLSGEDNEQFF. In DNA form, the CDR3 reads TGTGCCAGCAGCGTATTGTCGGGAGAGGACAATGAGCAGTTCTTC.

The chain carries TRBV5-1 and TRBJ2-4, with no clear D. Per the germline V gene, CDR1 is SGHRS and CDR2 is YFSETQ. V dropped 1 base and J dropped 0 bases, with 11 bases sitting between them. The CDR3 loop spans 16 amino acids. CDR3 residues: CASSLSPQIAKNIQYF. CDR3 sequence (DNA): TGCGCCAGCAGCTTGTCTCCGCAAATAGCCAAAAACATTCAGTACTTC.

This clone turned up a few times. This chain uses TRBV6-1 with TRBJ2-2; the D gene is possibly TRBD1 (6 bases). Between the trimmed V and J ends, which lost 6 bases and 5 bases, there was a span of 13 bases. Germline assignment: CDR1 MNHNS and CDR2 SASEGT. The CDR3 sequence is 14 residues long. Here the CDR3 DNA reads TGTGCCAGCAGGCAACAGGGTGAGACCGGGGAGCTGTTTTTT. Amino acids: CASRQQGETGELFF.

This clone was counted a few times. The chain couples TRBV6-6 to TRBJ2-1, with a tentative D call TRBD2 (5 bases). V lost 10 bases and J 7 bases, leaving 17 bases between the germline ends. The CDR3 sequence is 13 residues long. Germline V gene sequence: CDR1 MNHNY, CDR2 SVGAGI (reference sequence). The CDR3 loop reads CATRAATGNEQFF. CDR3 nucleotide sequence: TGTGCCACTAGGGCGGCTACGGGGAATGAGCAGTTCTTC.

V usage is TRBV2 and J usage is TRBJ2-2; the match to TRBD1 covers 9 bases. Losses at the gene ends were 3 bases for V and 0 bases for J; bases not matched to a gene: 5. CDR1 is SNHLY and CDR2 is FYNNEI in the germline V gene. The CDR3 runs to 17 residues. CDR3: CASSEGQGLTNTGELFF. DNA for the CDR3: TGTGCCAGCAGTGAGGGACAGGGCCTAACGAACACCGGGGAGCTGTTTTTT.

The CDR3 coding sequence is TGTGCCAGCAGCTTAGACGGGGTCGTGGTGACCCAGTACTTC. It specifies CASSLDGVVVTQYF. The chain recombines TRBV7-2 with TRBJ2-5; D may be TRBD2 (5 bases). Trimming removed 1 base from V and 7 bases from J, with 13 bases in between. Per the germline V gene, CDR1 is SGHTA and CDR2 is FQGNSA. The CDR3 extends over 14 amino acids.

A few counts support this clone. The chain is built from TRBV7-2 and TRBJ1-2; the D gene is possibly TRBD1 (5 bases). The V end was cut by 5 bases, the J end by 8 bases, with 21 bases between. From germline, CDR1 is SGHTA and CDR2 FQGNSA. This CDR3 is 15 amino acids long. The CDR3 is CASSLPGASPGGYTF. CDR3 bases: TGTGCCAGCAGCCTCCCCGGGGCCTCCCCGGGCGGCTACACCTTC.

This chain links TRBV11-2 with TRBJ1-1, with D unclear. Germline V gene data show CDR1 as SGHAT and CDR2 as FQNNGV. The CDR3 runs to 13 residues. V was cut by 5 bases and J by 11 bases, with 18 bases left in between. The CDR3 nucleotides read TGTGCCAGCAGCCTAAGTCGGTACCAGGACGCTTTCTTT. Amino acid sequence: CASSLSRYQDAFF.

The genes are TRBV27 and TRBJ1-2, with a weak D call TRBD1 (6 bases). The germline V and J ends were trimmed by 3 bases and 6 bases, with 14 bases remaining between them. CDR1 is MNHEY and CDR2 is SMNVEV in the germline V gene (reference sequence). The CDR3 runs to 14 residues. CDR3 sequence (DNA): TGTGCCAGCAGTTTTAGAGGGGGGGAAAATGGCTACACCTTC. Its translation: CASSFRGGENGYTF.

The chain has TRBV11-2 and TRBJ2-5; D is uncertain. Per the germline V gene, CDR1 is SGHAT and CDR2 is FQNNGV. This CDR3 region has 14 residues. The V gene lost 0 bases and the J gene lost 7 bases, with 12 bases spanning the gap. The CDR3 loop reads CASSLETPTGTQYF. The CDR3 nucleotides are TGTGCCAGCAGCTTAGAGACCCCCACGGGGACCCAGTACTTC.

This clone came up a few times. This sequence joins TRBV30 and TRBJ1-1; no definite D call. The CDR3 has 13 residues. V lost 2 bases, J lost 0 bases, and 7 bases lay in between. Germline-derived CDR1 and CDR2 are GTSNPN and SVGIG (reference sequence). The CDR3 coding sequence is TGTGCCTGGAGTAACTCCTTGAACACTGAAGCTTTCTTT. Amino acids: CAWSNSLNTEAFF.

This sequence joins TRBV28 and TRBJ2-2, with TRBD1 identical over 7 bases. The CDR3 loop spans 16 amino acids. Germline V CDR1 and CDR2: MDHEN, SYDVKM. The V gene end was trimmed by 6 bases and the J gene end by 1 base; junction bases not matched to a gene: 8. The DNA of the CDR3 is TGTGCCAGCAGCCCAGGGGGTCTCTGGAACACCGGGGAGCTGTTTTTT. Its translation: CASSPGGLWNTGELFF.